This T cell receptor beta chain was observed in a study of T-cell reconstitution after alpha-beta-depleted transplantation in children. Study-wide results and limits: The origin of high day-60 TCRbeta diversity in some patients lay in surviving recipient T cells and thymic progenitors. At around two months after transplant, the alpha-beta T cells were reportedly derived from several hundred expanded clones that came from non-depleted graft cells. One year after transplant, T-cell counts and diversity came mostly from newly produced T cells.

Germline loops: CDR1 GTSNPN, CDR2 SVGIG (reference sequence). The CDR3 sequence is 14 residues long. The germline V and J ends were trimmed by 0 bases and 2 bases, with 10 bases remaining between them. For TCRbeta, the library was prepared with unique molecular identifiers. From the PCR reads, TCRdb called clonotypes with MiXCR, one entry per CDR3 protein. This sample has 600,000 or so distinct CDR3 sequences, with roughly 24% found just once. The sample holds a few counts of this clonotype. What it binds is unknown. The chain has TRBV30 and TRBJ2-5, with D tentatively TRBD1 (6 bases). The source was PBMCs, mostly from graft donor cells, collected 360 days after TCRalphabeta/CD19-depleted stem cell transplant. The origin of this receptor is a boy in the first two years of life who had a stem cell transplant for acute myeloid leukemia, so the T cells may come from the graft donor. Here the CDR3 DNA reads TGTGCCTGGAGTGTGGGGGCGGAACAAGAGACCCAGTACTTC. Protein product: CAWSVGAEQETQYF.